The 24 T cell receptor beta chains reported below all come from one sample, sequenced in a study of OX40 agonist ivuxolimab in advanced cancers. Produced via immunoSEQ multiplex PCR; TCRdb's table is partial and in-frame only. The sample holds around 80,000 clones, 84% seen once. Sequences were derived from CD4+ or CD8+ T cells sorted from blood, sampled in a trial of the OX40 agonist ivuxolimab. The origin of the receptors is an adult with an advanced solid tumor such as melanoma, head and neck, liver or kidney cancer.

CDR3 bases: TGTGCCAGCAGCCAAGCTACAAATCAGCCCCAGCATTTT. Amino acid sequence: CASSQATNQPQHF. This sequence joins TRBV4-2 and TRBJ1-5; D unclear. Trimming pared 1 base from V and 4 bases from J, leaving 5 bases between. CDR3 length equals 13 residues. Germline CDR1 reads LGHNA; CDR2 reads YNFKEQ.

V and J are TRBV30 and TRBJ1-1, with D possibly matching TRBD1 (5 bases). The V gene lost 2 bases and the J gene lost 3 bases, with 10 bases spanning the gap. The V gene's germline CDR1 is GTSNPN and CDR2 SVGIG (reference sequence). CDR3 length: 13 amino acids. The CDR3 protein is CAWSRGGDTEAFF. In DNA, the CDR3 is TGTGCCTGGAGTAGGGGAGGGGACACTGAAGCTTTCTTT.

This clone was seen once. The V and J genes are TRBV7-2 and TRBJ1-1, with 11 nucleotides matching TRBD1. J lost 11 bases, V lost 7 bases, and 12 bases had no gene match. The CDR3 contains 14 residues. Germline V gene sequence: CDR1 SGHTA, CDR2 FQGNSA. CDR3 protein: CASIRSPGQGVAFF. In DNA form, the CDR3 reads TGTGCCAGCATCCGATCCCCGGGACAGGGGGTTGCTTTCTTT.

The CDR3 DNA reads as TGTGCCAGCAGGTACGAAGTCAATCAGCCCCAGCATTTT. Amino acid sequence: CASRYEVNQPQHF. This chain connects TRBV2 to TRBJ1-5; D not certain. The germline CDR1 and CDR2 sequences are SNHLY and FYNNEI. V dropped 6 bases and J dropped 3 bases, with 9 bases sitting between them. This CDR3 has 13 residues.

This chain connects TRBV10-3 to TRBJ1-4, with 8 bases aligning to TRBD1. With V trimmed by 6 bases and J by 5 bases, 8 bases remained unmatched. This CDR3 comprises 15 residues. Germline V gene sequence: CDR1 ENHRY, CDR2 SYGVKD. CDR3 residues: CAIRQGEDGNEKLFF. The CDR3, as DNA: TGTGCCATCAGACAGGGGGAGGACGGGAATGAAAAACTGTTTTTT.

The CDR3 spells CASSYGEARGYTF. In nucleotides, the CDR3 is TGTGCCAGCAGTTACGGAGAAGCGCGGGGCTACACCTTC. The chain is built from TRBV6-5 and TRBJ1-2, with D unclear. This CDR3 spans 13 amino acids. V dropped 2 bases and J dropped 8 bases, with 12 bases sitting between them. Germline CDR1 and CDR2: MNHEY and SVGAGI.

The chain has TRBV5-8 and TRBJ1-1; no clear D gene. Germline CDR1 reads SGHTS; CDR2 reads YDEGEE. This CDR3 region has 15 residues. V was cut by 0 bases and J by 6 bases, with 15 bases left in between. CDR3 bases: TGTGCCAGCAGCTTGGAATCCCTCAACCTCCCTGAAGCTTTCTTT. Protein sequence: CASSLESLNLPEAFF.

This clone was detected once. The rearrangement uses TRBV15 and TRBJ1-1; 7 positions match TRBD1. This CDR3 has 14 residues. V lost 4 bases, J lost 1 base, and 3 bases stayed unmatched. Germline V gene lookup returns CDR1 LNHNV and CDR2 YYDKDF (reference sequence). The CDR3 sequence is CATSIGQANTEAFF. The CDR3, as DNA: TGTGCCACCAGCATTGGACAGGCGAACACTGAAGCTTTCTTT. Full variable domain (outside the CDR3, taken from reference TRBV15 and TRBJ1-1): DAMVIQNPRYQVTQFGKPVTLSCSQTLNHNVMYWYQQKSSQAPKLLFHYYDKDFNNEADTPDNFQSRRPNTSFCFLDIRSPGLGDTAMYLCATSIGQANTEAFFGQGTRLTVV.

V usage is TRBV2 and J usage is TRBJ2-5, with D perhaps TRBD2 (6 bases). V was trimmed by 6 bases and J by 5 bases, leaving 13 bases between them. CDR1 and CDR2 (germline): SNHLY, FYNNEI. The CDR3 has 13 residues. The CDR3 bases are TGTGCCAGCAGAGAAACTGGGAGGGAGACCCAGTACTTC. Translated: CASRETGRETQYF.

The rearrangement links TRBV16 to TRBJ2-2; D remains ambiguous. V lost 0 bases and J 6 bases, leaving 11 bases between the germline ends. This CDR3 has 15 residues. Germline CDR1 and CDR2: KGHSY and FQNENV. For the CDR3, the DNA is TGTGCCAGCAGCCAATCTCCAGGCCAGGCCGGGGAGCTGTTTTTT. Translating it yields CASSQSPGQAGELFF.

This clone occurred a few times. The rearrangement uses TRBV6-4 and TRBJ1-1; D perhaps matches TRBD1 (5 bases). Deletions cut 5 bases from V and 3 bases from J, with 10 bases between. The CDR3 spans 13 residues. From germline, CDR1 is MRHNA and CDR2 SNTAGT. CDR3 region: CASSRQGDTEAFF. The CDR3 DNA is TGTGCCAGCAGTAGGCAGGGAGACACTGAAGCTTTCTTT.

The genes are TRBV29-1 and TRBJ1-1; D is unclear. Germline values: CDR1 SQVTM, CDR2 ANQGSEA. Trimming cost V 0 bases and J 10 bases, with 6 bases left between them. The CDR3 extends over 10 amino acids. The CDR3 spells CSVEEMTAFF. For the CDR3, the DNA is TGCAGCGTTGAAGAAATGACAGCTTTCTTT.

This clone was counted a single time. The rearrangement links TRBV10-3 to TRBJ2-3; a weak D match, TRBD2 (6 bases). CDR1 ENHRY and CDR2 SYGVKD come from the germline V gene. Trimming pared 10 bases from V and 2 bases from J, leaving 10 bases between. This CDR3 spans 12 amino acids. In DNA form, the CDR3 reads TGTGCCACCCGGGACTTCACAGATACGCAGTATTTT. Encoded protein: CATRDFTDTQYF.

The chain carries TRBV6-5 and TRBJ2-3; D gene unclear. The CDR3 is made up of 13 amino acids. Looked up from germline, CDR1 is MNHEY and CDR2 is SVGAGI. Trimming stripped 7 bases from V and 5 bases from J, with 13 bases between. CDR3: CASIPLPGDTQYF. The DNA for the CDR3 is TGTGCCAGCATTCCCCTCCCCGGAGATACGCAGTATTTT.

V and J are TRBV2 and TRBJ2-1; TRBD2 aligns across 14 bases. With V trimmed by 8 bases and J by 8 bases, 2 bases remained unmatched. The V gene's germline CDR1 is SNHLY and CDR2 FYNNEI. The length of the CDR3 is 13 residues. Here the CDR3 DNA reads TGTGCCAGCGGGGGACTAGCGGGGGATGAGCAGTTCTTC. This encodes CASGGLAGDEQFF.

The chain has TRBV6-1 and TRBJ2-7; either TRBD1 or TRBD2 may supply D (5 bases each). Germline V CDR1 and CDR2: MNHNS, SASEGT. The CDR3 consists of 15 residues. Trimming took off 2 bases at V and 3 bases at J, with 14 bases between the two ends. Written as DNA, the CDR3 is TGTGCCAGCAGTGAATATAAAGGGGAGAACTACGAGCAGTACGTC. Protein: CASSEYKGENYEQYV.

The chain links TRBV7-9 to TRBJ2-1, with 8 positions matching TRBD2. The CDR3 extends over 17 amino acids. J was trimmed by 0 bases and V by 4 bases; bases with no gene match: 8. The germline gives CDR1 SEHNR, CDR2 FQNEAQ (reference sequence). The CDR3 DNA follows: TGTGCCAGCAGCTATCGTGAGCGGGGGAGCTCCTACAATGAGCAGTTCTTC. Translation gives CASSYRERGSSYNEQFF.

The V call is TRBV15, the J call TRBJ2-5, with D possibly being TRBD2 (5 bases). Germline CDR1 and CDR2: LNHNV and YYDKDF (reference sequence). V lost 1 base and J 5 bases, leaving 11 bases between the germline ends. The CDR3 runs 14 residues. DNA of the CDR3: TGTGCCACCAGCAGAGCCACGGGGATGGAGACCCAGTACTTC. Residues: CATSRATGMETQYF.

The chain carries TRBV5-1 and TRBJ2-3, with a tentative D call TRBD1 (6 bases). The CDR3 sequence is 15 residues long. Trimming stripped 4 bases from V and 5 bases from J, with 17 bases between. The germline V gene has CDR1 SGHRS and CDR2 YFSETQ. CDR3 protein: CASSLQGAKGDTQYF. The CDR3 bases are TGCGCCAGCAGCCTACAGGGAGCCAAGGGAGATACGCAGTATTTT.

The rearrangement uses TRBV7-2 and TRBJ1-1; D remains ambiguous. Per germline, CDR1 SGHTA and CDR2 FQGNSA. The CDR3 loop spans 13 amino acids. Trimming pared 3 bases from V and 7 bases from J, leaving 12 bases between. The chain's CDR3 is CASSFNQQLEAFF. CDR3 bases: TGTGCCAGCAGCTTTAATCAACAGCTTGAAGCTTTCTTT.

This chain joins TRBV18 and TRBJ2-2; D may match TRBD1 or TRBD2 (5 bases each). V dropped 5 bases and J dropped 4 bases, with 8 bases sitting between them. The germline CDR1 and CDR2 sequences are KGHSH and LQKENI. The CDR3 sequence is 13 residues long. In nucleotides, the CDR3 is TGTGCCAGCTCAGGGGACGTCACCGGGGAGCTGTTTTTT. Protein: CASSGDVTGELFF.

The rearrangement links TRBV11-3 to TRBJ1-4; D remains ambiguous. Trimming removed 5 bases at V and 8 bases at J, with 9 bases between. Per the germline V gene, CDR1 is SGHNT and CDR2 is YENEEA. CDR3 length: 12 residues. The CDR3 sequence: CASSRHLEKLFF. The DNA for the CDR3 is TGTGCCAGCAGCAGACACCTAGAAAAACTGTTTTTT.

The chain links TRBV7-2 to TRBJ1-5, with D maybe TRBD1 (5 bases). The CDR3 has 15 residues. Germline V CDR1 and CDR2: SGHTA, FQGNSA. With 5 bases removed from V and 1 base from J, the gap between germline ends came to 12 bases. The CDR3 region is CASSPGGGSNQPQHF. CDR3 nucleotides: TGTGCCAGCAGCCCTGGTGGGGGAAGCAATCAGCCCCAGCATTTT.

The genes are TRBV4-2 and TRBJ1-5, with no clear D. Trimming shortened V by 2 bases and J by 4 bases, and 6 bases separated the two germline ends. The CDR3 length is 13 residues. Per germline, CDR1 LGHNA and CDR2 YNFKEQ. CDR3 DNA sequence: TGTGCCAGCAGCCAATCGGAGAATCAGCCCCAGCATTTT. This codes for CASSQSENQPQHF.